Each of the 11 T cell receptor beta chains below was sequenced from the same sample in a study of T-cell reconstitution after alpha-beta-depleted transplantation in children. Unique molecular identifiers were used in preparing the TCRbeta library. TCRdb used MiXCR to reprocess the PCR reads, holding one entry per CDR3 protein. The sample has hundreds of thousands of distinct CDR3 sequences; approximately 32% are singletons. The sequences come from PBMCs from the stem cell graft donor, collected from the stem cell graft. The receptors come from a human donor who donated a stem cell graft to a child with aplastic anemia.

This chain connects TRBV29-1 to TRBJ1-2; maybe TRBD1 (6 bases). Germline V CDR1 and CDR2: SQVTM, ANQGSEA. CDR3 length: 13 amino acids. The V gene lost 7 bases and the J gene lost 0 bases, with 12 bases spanning the gap. The CDR3 reads CSASDRANYGYTF. The CDR3, as DNA: TGCAGCGCATCGGACAGAGCTAACTATGGCTACACCTTC.

The chain carries TRBV7-7 and TRBJ2-3, with a possible D match to TRBD2 (5 bases). V lost 4 bases and J 2 bases, leaving 19 bases between the germline ends. This CDR3 is built from 17 residues. The V gene's germline CDR1 is SSHAT and CDR2 FNYEAQ (reference sequence). CDR3 nucleotide sequence: TGTGCCAGCAGCTCCGCGTTAGCCCCCGGGGACACAGATACGCAGTATTTT. Encoded protein: CASSSALAPGDTDTQYF.

This clonotype was counted a few times. The CDR3 sequence: CASTHLEGLYEQYV. CDR3 nucleotides: TGTGCCAGCACCCACTTGGAGGGTCTTTACGAGCAGTACGTC. This sequence joins TRBV5-6 and TRBJ2-7; TRBD2 might be the D (6 bases). Deletions cut 6 bases from V and 4 bases from J, with 17 bases between. This CDR3 is 14 amino acids long. Germline CDR1 reads SGHDT; CDR2 reads YYEEEE.

This chain connects TRBV7-8 to TRBJ2-7; D remains unclear. Germline V gives CDR1 SGHVS, CDR2 FQNEAQ. Between the trimmed V and J ends, which lost 5 bases and 4 bases, there was a span of 9 bases. The CDR3 runs to 12 residues. The CDR3 here is CASSPDIYEQYF. The CDR3 DNA reads TGTGCCAGCAGCCCCGATATATACGAGCAGTACTTC.

The chain links TRBV20-1 to TRBJ2-3, with no clear D. Germline V CDR1 and CDR2: DFQATT, SNEGSKA (reference sequence). Trimming shortened V by 2 bases and J by 4 bases, and 7 bases separated the two germline ends. This CDR3 region has 12 residues. In DNA, the CDR3 is TGCAGTGCTAGACACTTTCCAGATACGCAGTATTTT. Translating it yields CSARHFPDTQYF.

This chain uses TRBV5-1 with TRBJ1-2; no firm D call. Germline lookup yields CDR1 SGHRS and CDR2 YFSETQ. V was clipped by 0 bases and J by 8 bases, with 11 bases between them. The CDR3 has 13 residues. CDR3 DNA sequence: TGCGCCAGCAGCTTGGTTCCAGGTGGCGGCTACACCTTC. Protein sequence: CASSLVPGGGYTF.

The CDR3 nucleotides are TGCGCCAGCAGCCAAGGGGACGGGGGAGGGATCCAAGAGACCCAGTACTTC. It specifies CASSQGDGGGIQETQYF. V gene TRBV4-3 combines with J gene TRBJ2-5; TRBD2 matches at 7 bases. J gave up 1 base and V 1 base, and 9 bases lay outside the gene matches. Per germline, CDR1 LGHNA and CDR2 YSLEER. The CDR3 runs 17 residues.

Only a few counts were recorded for this clonotype. The chain has TRBV5-1 and TRBJ2-2; TRBD2 aligns across 10 bases. Unmatched junction bases numbered 11, after V lost 2 bases and J lost 4 bases. This CDR3 has 18 amino acids. Per the germline V gene, CDR1 is SGHRS and CDR2 is YFSETQ. The CDR3 coding sequence is TGCGCCAGCAGCTTCGACGGGACTAGCGTGGAGAGCACCGGGGAGCTGTTTTTT. Its translation: CASSFDGTSVESTGELFF.

The chain couples TRBV4-2 to TRBJ2-7; D remains unclear. V was trimmed by 2 bases and J by 3 bases, leaving 5 bases between them. CDR1 LGHNA and CDR2 YNFKEQ come from the germline V gene. The CDR3 covers 12 residues. CDR3 nucleotides: TGTGCCAGCAGCCAAAATATCTACGAGCAGTACTTC. Translating it yields CASSQNIYEQYF.

The chain joins TRBV29-1 to TRBJ2-3, with a tentative D call TRBD1 (6 bases). In germline, CDR1 is SQVTM, CDR2 ANQGSEA. The ends were cut back, 4 bases at V and 6 bases at J, with 26 bases in the middle. The CDR3 sequence is 17 residues long. Here the CDR3 reads CSVGLPWGLGDGDTQYF. The CDR3 DNA follows: TGCAGCGTTGGGCTCCCTTGGGGGCTGGGGGACGGGGATACGCAGTATTTT.

In its sample, this clonotype was seen a few times. The chain has TRBV7-2 and TRBJ2-5, with no clear D. Germline loops: CDR1 SGHTA, CDR2 FQGNSA. With 1 base removed from V and 5 bases from J, the gap between germline ends came to 17 bases. The CDR3 covers 16 residues. The chain's CDR3 is CASSLVGLLDGETQYF. Here the CDR3 DNA reads TGTGCCAGCAGCTTAGTCGGCCTGCTGGACGGGGAGACCCAGTACTTC.